This T cell receptor beta chain originates from a study of T cell responses to AZD1222 COVID-19 vaccine. CDR1 MDHEN and CDR2 SYDVKM come from the germline V gene. This CDR3 is 15 amino acids long. Trimming cost V 4 bases and J 4 bases; bases outside gene matches: 9. Some clones are missing from TCRdb's copy, which holds only in-frame ones; the method was immunoSEQ multiplex PCR. The data contain approximately 100,000 clones, over 85% of them singletons. The source of this sequence is an adult in good health. Here the sequenced sample was peripheral blood, taken on day 0 of AZD1222 vaccination. V is TRBV28 and J is TRBJ1-2; 7 nucleotides align to TRBD1. CDR3 loop: CASSSPDRDGYGYTF. CDR3 in DNA: TGTGCCAGCAGTTCCCCCGACAGGGACGGCTATGGCTACACCTTC.